These 3 T cell receptor beta chains came from one sample sequenced in a study of early T cells in non-severe SARS-CoV-2 infection. TCRdb used MiXCR to reprocess the 5' RACE reads, holding one entry per CDR3 protein. Here the sample spans 60,000 to 70,000 distinct CDR3 sequences, more than 5.5% being singletons. This sample comprised whole blood, obtained at baseline. These receptors were collected from an adult who was a healthcare worker with PCR-confirmed SARS-CoV-2 infection or an uninfected control (not recorded which).

A few counts support this clonotype. The chain links TRBV28 to TRBJ2-5; D not resolved. CDR1 is MDHEN and CDR2 is SYDVKM in the germline V gene. V dropped 3 bases and J dropped 4 bases, with 3 bases sitting between them. This CDR3 region has 11 residues. The chain's CDR3 is CASSFSETQYF. The CDR3, as DNA: TGTGCCAGCAGTTTCTCAGAGACCCAGTACTTC.

This clonotype was observed at least ten times. This chain connects TRBV5-8 to TRBJ2-3; D is uncertain. The CDR3 is made up of 15 amino acids. V shed 1 base and J shed 3 bases, with 12 bases lying between them. Per germline, CDR1 SGHTS and CDR2 YDEGEE. The CDR3 region is CASSLQLVRTDTQYF. CDR3 DNA: TGTGCCAGCAGCTTGCAGTTAGTCCGTACAGATACGCAGTATTTT.

The chain links TRBV2 to TRBJ2-1; D is perhaps TRBD1 (5 bases). CDR3 size: 15 residues. In germline, CDR1 is SNHLY, CDR2 FYNNEI. V was cut by 4 bases and J by 0 bases, with 10 bases left in between. CDR3 protein: CASSATESSYNEQFF. The CDR3 bases are TGTGCCAGCAGTGCGACAGAAAGCTCCTACAATGAGCAGTTCTTC.